This note documents a single T cell receptor (beta chain) sequence. The same CDR3 arises from other DNA sequences in this sample as well. Germline-derived CDR1 and CDR2 are SGHTA and FQGNSA. The CDR3 contains 14 residues. Deletions cut 5 bases from V and 0 bases from J, with 9 bases between. The data stem from a study of T cell changes during pregnancy in multiple sclerosis. Sequenced by immunoSEQ multiplex PCR; TCRdb stores in-frame clones only, minus some. The sample yields 55,000 to 85,000 clones, roughly nine tenths seen once. The chain joins TRBV7-2 to TRBJ2-3; possibly TRBD1 for D (6 bases). The sample here was peripheral blood, taken after pregnancy. The sequence was collected from a female donor with multiple sclerosis, enrolled in a pregnancy study. CDR3 in DNA: TGTGCCAGCAGCCGTGGACAGAGCACAGATACGCAGTATTTT. This gives the protein CASSRGQSTDTQYF.